The 20 T cell receptor beta chains in this list originate from one sample, sequenced in a study of shared clonotypes between healthy human individuals. Some clones are missing from TCRdb's copy, which holds only in-frame ones; the method was immunoSEQ multiplex PCR. The profile shows 2.5 million or so clones, approximately 94% of them singletons. The sample taken for sequencing was naive CD4+ T cells sorted from blood. Subset here: CD45RA+ positively selected. The receptors here all came from a man aged 18-30 years in good health.

The CDR3 is CASHPQGLGAKNTEAFF. CDR3 DNA sequence: TGTGCCTCCCATCCACAGGGGTTGGGGGCAAAGAACACTGAAGCTTTCTTT. The chain couples TRBV19 to TRBJ1-1, with TRBD1 identical over 7 bases. Germline CDR1 reads LNHDA; CDR2 reads SQIVND (reference sequence). The CDR3 totals 17 residues. V was pared by 11 bases and J by 1 base, with 19 bases of the junction left unmatched.

V usage is TRBV6-1 and J usage is TRBJ1-3, with 8 bases that match TRBD1. CDR1 and CDR2 from the germline V gene are MNHNS and SASEGT. With V trimmed by 5 bases and J by 0 bases, 3 bases remained unmatched. CDR3 length: 15 amino acids. The CDR3 bases are TGTGCCAGCAGTCGGGACAGGAGCTCTGGAAACACCATATATTTT. It specifies CASSRDRSSGNTIYF.

This chain connects TRBV7-2 to TRBJ2-1; 9 bases match TRBD1. With V trimmed by 5 bases and J by 6 bases, 8 bases remained unmatched. CDR1 SGHTA and CDR2 FQGNSA come from the germline V gene. This CDR3 has 15 residues. The CDR3: CASSTRTGAANEQFF. DNA of the CDR3: TGTGCCAGCAGCACCCGGACAGGGGCCGCCAATGAGCAGTTCTTC.

In nucleotides, the CDR3 is TGTGCCAGCAGTGACGGGGGGGCGCGGGGCTACACCTTC. As protein: CASSDGGARGYTF. This chain joins TRBV6-4 and TRBJ1-2, with D possibly matching TRBD1 (6 bases). The ends were cut back, 2 bases at V and 8 bases at J, with 12 bases in the middle. Germline V gene lookup returns CDR1 MRHNA and CDR2 SNTAGT. CDR3 length equals 13 residues.

The chain links TRBV15 to TRBJ2-2; 9 bases agree with TRBD1. The CDR3 covers 16 residues. Losses at the gene ends were 3 bases for V and 2 bases for J; bases not matched to a gene: 4. The germline V gene has CDR1 LNHNV and CDR2 YYDKDF (reference sequence). The CDR3 region is CATSRGTGPNTGELFF. CDR3 sequence (DNA): TGTGCCACCAGCAGGGGGACAGGGCCAAACACCGGGGAGCTGTTTTTT.

The chain employs TRBV5-1 and TRBJ1-5; D is ambiguous. The CDR3 is 14 amino acids. Trimming shortened V by 0 bases and J by 0 bases, and 4 bases separated the two germline ends. Looked up from germline, CDR1 is SGHRS and CDR2 is YFSETQ. The CDR3 is CASSLAPSNQPQHF. CDR3 DNA: TGCGCCAGCAGCTTGGCCCCTAGCAATCAGCCCCAGCATTTT.

The chain uses TRBV29-1 and TRBJ2-3, with D uncertain. This CDR3 comprises 13 residues. Germline V gene sequence: CDR1 SQVTM, CDR2 ANQGSEA. Trimming shortened V by 4 bases and J by 4 bases, and 12 bases separated the two germline ends. The CDR3: CSVAPSSPDTQYF. The CDR3 nucleotides read TGCAGCGTTGCCCCGTCATCGCCAGATACGCAGTATTTT.

The CDR3: CASRTDGYEQYF. CDR3 DNA sequence: TGTGCCAGCAGAACGGACGGCTACGAGCAGTACTTC. V usage is TRBV2 and J usage is TRBJ2-7; D is ambiguous. V was cut by 6 bases and J by 3 bases, with 9 bases left in between. The CDR3 totals 12 residues. The germline V gene encodes CDR1 SNHLY and CDR2 FYNNEI.

The chain uses TRBV10-3 and TRBJ2-7; 10 nucleotides line up with TRBD1. This CDR3 has 16 amino acids. V lost 0 bases, J lost 1 base, and 3 bases stayed unmatched. Germline CDR1 reads ENHRY; CDR2 reads SYGVKD. The DNA for the CDR3 is TGTGCCATCAGTGAGTCAGACAGGGGGCTGTCCTACGAGCAGTACTTC. It translates to CAISESDRGLSYEQYF.

The rearrangement links TRBV7-2 to TRBJ1-1; TRBD1 matches at 7 bases. V dropped 5 bases and J dropped 4; count of bases not matched to a gene: 7. This CDR3 region has 14 residues. In germline, CDR1 is SGHTA, CDR2 FQGNSA. The CDR3 sequence: CASSETGDITEAFF. CDR3 DNA: TGTGCCAGCAGCGAAACAGGGGATATCACTGAAGCTTTCTTT.

The chain uses TRBV10-3 and TRBJ1-1; a weak D match, TRBD1 (6 bases). CDR3 length: 15 residues. The V end lost 3 bases, the J end lost 3 bases, and 14 bases lay between the germline ends. Germline V gene sequence: CDR1 ENHRY, CDR2 SYGVKD. DNA for the CDR3: TGTGCCATCAGTGACCAAAACAGGGCGGACACTGAAGCTTTCTTT. It encodes CAISDQNRADTEAFF.

The chain has TRBV5-6 and TRBJ1-2, with D unclear. Germline V gives CDR1 SGHDT, CDR2 YYEEEE. The V end was cut by 4 bases, the J end by 4 bases, with 11 bases between. The CDR3 is made up of 13 amino acids. The CDR3 DNA sequence: TGTGCCAGCAGCGCGACACCGCTCTATGGCTACACCTTC. As protein: CASSATPLYGYTF.

V gene TRBV10-2 combines with J gene TRBJ2-5; 8 bases line up with TRBD2. With 6 bases clipped from V and 6 bases from J, the junction kept 6 bases outside the gene matches. CDR1 WSHSY and CDR2 SAAADI come from the germline V gene. The CDR3 covers 13 residues. In DNA, the CDR3 is TGCGCCAGCAGGACTAGCGTACACAAGACCCAGTACTTC. Residues: CASRTSVHKTQYF.

Only one count was recorded for this clone. The sample holds other DNA sequences that translate to the same CDR3. V and J are TRBV18 and TRBJ2-2; D ambiguous. This CDR3 contains 13 residues. Germline V gene data show CDR1 as KGHSH and CDR2 as LQKENI. V was shortened by 2 bases and J by 3 bases, with 4 bases between the two germline ends. CDR3 DNA: TGTGCCAGCTCACCAAGAGACACCGGGGAGCTGTTTTTT. This sequence encodes CASSPRDTGELFF.

In DNA form, the CDR3 reads TGTGCCACCAGCAGAGATTTCGGGACACCCGGGCAGTACTTC. As protein: CATSRDFGTPGQYF. This sequence joins TRBV15 and TRBJ2-7; possibly TRBD1 for D (6 bases). Trimming stripped 0 bases from V and 9 bases from J, with 15 bases between. This CDR3 contains 14 residues. Germline CDR1 LNHNV, CDR2 YYDKDF (reference sequence).

This clone was detected only a few times. The same CDR3 also results from other DNA sequences found in this sample. The chain is built from TRBV7-9 and TRBJ1-5; the D is unclear. CDR3 length: 15 residues. Trimming removed 0 bases from V and 0 bases from J, with 6 bases in between. Germline CDR1 is SEHNR and CDR2 is FQNEAQ (reference sequence). CDR3 in amino acids: CASSLAEGSNQPQHF. In nucleotides, the CDR3 is TGTGCCAGCAGCTTAGCGGAGGGTAGCAATCAGCCCCAGCATTTT. Variable domain in full (rest from reference TRBV7-9 and TRBJ1-5): DTGVSQNPRHKITKRGQNVTFRCDPISEHNRLYWYRQTLGQGPEFLTYFQNEAQLEKSRLLSDRFSAERPKGSFSTLEIQRTEQGDSAMYLCASSLAEGSNQPQHFGDGTRLSIL.

The chain combines TRBV9 with TRBJ2-5, with 8 bases lining up with TRBD1. Germline assignment: CDR1 SGDLS and CDR2 YYNGEE. The CDR3 contains 14 residues. J was trimmed by 5 bases and V by 4 bases; bases with no gene match: 7. Here the CDR3 DNA reads TGTGCCAGCAGCCCCCGGACAGGGATGGAGACCCAGTACTTC. Protein product: CASSPRTGMETQYF.

With respect to this clone: Other DNA sequences in the sample encode the same CDR3. The rearrangement links TRBV5-1 to TRBJ2-1; 11 nucleotides align to TRBD2. Germline loops: CDR1 SGHRS, CDR2 YFSETQ. V trimming: 0 bases; J trimming: 5 bases; junction bases outside the gene matches: 4. The CDR3 contains 16 residues. CDR3 sequence reads: CASSLETSGGNNEQFF. In DNA, the CDR3 is TGCGCCAGCAGCTTGGAAACTAGCGGGGGAAACAATGAGCAGTTCTTC.

This clone appeared a single time. This sequence joins TRBV5-6 and TRBJ2-2; D gene unclear. The V and J ends lost 0 bases and 2 bases respectively, with 8 bases between them. This CDR3 comprises 15 residues. Germline CDR1 SGHDT, CDR2 YYEEEE. CDR3 loop: CASSLGSINTGELFF. DNA of the CDR3: TGTGCCAGCAGCTTGGGGTCGATTAACACCGGGGAGCTGTTTTTT.

The chain employs TRBV30 and TRBJ2-7; 9 bases are a match to TRBD1. V dropped 7 bases and J dropped 3; count of bases not matched to a gene: 7. Germline V CDR1 and CDR2: GTSNPN, SVGIG (reference sequence). The CDR3 length is 13 residues. This CDR3 reads CASSGTGYYEQYF. CDR3 coding DNA: TGTGCCTCCTCCGGGACAGGGTACTACGAGCAGTACTTC.